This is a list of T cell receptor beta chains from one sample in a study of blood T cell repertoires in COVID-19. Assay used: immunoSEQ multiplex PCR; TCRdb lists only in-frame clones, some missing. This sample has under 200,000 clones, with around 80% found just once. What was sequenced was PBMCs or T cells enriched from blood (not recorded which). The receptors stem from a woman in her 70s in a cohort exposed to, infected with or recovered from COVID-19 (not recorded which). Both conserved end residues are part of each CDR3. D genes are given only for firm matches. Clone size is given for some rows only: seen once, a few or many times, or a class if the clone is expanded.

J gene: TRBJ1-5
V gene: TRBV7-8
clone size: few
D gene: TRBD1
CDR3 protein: CASSLVRRDRGFLSNQPQHF
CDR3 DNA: TGTGCCAGCAGCTTAGTTAGGCGCGACAGGGGCTTTCTTAGCAATCAGCCCCAGCATTTT

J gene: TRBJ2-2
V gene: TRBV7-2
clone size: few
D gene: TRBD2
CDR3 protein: CASRTGTSGPTGELFF
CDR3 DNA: TGTGCCAGCAGGACTGGGACTAGCGGACCCACCGGGGAGCTGTTTTTT

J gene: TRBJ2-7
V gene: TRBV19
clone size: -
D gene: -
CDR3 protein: CASSSIQGSSYEQYF
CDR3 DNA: TGTGCCAGTAGCTCTATTCAGGGCAGCTCCTACGAGCAGTACTTC

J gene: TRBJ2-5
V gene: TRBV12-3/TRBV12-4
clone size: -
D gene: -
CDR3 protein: CASRILASETQYF
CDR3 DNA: TGTGCCAGCAGAATACTAGCCTCAGAGACCCAGTACTTC

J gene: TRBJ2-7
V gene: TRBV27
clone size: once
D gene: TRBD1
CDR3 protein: CASSLQGLGQISYEQYF
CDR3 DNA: TGTGCCAGCAGTTTACAAGGATTGGGACAGATCTCCTACGAGCAGTACTTC

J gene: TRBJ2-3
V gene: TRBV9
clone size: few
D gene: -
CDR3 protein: CASSAPGVGARTDTQYF
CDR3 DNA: TGTGCCAGCAGCGCCCCCGGGGTGGGGGCGCGCACAGATACGCAGTATTTT

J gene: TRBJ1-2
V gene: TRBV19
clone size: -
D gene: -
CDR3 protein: CARENGYTF
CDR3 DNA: TGTGCCAGAGAGAATGGCTACACCTTC

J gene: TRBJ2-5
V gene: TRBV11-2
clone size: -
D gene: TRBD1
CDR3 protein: CASNQQGEETQYF
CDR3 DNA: TGTGCCAGCAACCAACAGGGGGAGGAGACCCAGTACTTC

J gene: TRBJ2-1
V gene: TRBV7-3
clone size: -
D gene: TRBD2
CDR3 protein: CASSLFGTSNDEQFF
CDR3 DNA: TGTGCCAGCAGCTTATTCGGGACTAGCAACGATGAGCAGTTCTTC

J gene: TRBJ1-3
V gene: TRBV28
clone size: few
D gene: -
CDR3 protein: CASGTLVRSGNTIYF
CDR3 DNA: TGTGCCAGCGGGACTCTGGTACGCTCTGGAAACACCATATATTTT

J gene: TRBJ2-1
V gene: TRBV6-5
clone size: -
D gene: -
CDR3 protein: CASKGRPYNEQFF
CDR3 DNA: TGTGCCAGCAAAGGGAGGCCCTACAATGAGCAGTTCTTC

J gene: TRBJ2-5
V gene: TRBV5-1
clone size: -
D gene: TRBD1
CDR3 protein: CASSLNPGGRETQYF
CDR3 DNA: TGCGCCAGCAGCCTTAACCCAGGGGGCAGGGAGACCCAGTACTTC

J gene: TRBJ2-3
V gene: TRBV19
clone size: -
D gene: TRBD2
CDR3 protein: CASSVAGISTDTQYF
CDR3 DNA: TGTGCCAGTAGTGTAGCGGGAATTTCCACAGATACGCAGTATTTT

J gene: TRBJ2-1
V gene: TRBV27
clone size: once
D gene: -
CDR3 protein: CASSDYLSSYNEQFF
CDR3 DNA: TGTGCCAGCAGCGATTATTTGAGCTCCTACAATGAGCAGTTCTTC

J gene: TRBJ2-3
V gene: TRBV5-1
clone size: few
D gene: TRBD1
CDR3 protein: CASWTGWGTDTQYF
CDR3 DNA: TGCGCCAGCTGGACAGGGTGGGGCACAGATACGCAGTATTTT

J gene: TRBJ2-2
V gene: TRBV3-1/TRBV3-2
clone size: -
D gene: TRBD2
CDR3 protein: CASTMTSGSAGELFF
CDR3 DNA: TGTGCCAGCACTATGACTAGCGGGAGTGCGGGGGAGCTGTTTTTT

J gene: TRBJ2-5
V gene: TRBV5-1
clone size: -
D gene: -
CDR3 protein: CASSSWTRETQYF
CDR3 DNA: TGCGCCAGCAGCTCCTGGACACGGGAGACCCAGTACTTC

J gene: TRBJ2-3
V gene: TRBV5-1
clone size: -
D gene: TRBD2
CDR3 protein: CASSPSGSSGADTQYF
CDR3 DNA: TGCGCCAGCAGCCCGAGCGGGAGTAGTGGCGCAGATACGCAGTATTTT

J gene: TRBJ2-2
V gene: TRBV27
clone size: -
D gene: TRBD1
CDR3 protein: CASTSWTGTGELFF
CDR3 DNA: TGTGCCAGCACCTCCTGGACAGGCACCGGGGAGCTGTTTTTT

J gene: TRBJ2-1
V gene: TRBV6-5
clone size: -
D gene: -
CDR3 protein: CASRRASSSYNEQFF
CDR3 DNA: TGTGCCAGCAGGCGGGCCTCGAGCTCCTACAATGAGCAGTTCTTC

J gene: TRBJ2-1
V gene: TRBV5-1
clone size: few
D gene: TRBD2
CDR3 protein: CATKLAFGAYNEQFF
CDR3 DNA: TGCGCCACCAAACTAGCGTTTGGGGCATACAATGAGCAGTTCTTC

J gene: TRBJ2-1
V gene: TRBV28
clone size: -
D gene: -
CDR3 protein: CASSLLSGHSYNEQFF
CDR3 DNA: TGTGCCAGCAGTTTACTTAGCGGTCACTCCTACAATGAGCAGTTCTTC

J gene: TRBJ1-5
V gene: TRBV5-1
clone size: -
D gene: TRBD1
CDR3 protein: CASSVITGVNQPQHF
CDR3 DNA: TGCGCCAGCAGCGTGATTACAGGGGTAAATCAGCCCCAGCATTTT

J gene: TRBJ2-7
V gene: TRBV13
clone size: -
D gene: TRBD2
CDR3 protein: CASSILAAGEQYF
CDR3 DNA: TGTGCCAGCAGCATCTTGGCAGCGGGGGAGCAGTACTTC

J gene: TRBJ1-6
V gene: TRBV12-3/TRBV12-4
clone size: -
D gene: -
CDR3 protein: CASSFNTDSPLHF
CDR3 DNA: TGTGCCAGCAGTTTCAATACGGATTCACCCCTCCACTTT

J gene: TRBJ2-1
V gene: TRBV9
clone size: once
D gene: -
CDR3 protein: CASSADPQGNEQFF
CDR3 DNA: TGTGCCAGCAGCGCCGACCCGCAGGGCAATGAGCAGTTCTTC

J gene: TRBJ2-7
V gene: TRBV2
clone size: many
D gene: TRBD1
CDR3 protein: CASLLTPGTGPYEQYF
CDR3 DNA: TGTGCCAGCTTACTCACACCCGGGACAGGTCCTTACGAGCAGTACTTC

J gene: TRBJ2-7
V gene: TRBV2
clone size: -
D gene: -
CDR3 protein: CASMWGTEGYEQYF
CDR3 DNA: TGTGCCAGCATGTGGGGCACGGAAGGGTACGAGCAGTACTTC

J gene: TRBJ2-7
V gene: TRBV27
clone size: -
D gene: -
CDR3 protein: CASSLSNRASYEQYF
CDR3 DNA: TGTGCCAGCAGTTTATCCAACAGGGCTTCCTACGAGCAGTACTTC

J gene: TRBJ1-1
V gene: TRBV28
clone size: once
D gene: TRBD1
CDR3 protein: CASSLPPGGGNTEAFF
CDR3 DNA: TGTGCCAGCAGTTTACCCCCAGGGGGCGGGAACACTGAAGCTTTCTTT

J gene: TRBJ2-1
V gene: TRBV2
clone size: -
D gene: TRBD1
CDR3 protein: CASSIEQGVNEQFF
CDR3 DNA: TGTGCCAGCAGTATAGAACAGGGGGTCAATGAGCAGTTCTTC

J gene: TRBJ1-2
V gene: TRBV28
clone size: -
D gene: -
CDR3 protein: CASSLRNYGYTF
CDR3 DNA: TGTGCCAGCAGTCTCAGGAACTATGGCTACACCTTC

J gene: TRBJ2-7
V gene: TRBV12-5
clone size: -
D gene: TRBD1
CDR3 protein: CASGLGTGVYEQYF
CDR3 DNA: TGTGCTAGTGGTCTTGGGACAGGGGTCTACGAGCAGTACTTC

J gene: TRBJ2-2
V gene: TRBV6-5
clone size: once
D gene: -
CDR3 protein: CASSYSGVGELFF
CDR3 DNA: TGTGCCAGCAGTTACTCAGGGGTCGGGGAGCTGTTTTTT

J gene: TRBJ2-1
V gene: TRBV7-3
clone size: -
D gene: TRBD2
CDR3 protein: CASSSIAGGGGEQFF
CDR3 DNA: TGTGCCAGTTCCTCGATAGCGGGAGGGGGCGGTGAGCAGTTCTTC

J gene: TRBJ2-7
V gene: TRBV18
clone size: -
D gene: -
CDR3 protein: CASSPTSGTFNHEQYF
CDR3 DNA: TGTGCCAGCTCACCGACCTCCGGGACATTTAACCACGAGCAGTACTTC

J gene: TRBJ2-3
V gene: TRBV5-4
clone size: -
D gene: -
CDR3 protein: CASSQTRDTQYF
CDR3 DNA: TGTGCCAGCAGCCAGACTAGGGATACGCAGTATTTT

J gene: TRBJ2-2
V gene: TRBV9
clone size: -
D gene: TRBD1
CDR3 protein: CASSAADRTGELFF
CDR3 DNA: TGTGCCAGCAGCGCGGCGGACAGGACCGGGGAGCTGTTTTTT

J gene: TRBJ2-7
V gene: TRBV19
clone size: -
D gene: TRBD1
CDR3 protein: CASSPDRVSYEQYF
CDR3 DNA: TGTGCCAGTAGCCCGGACAGGGTATCCTACGAGCAGTACTTC

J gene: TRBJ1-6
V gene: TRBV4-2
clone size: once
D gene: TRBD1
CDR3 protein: CASSLGQGNSPLHF
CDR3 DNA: TGTGCCAGCAGCTTGGGACAGGGGAATTCACCCCTCCACTTT

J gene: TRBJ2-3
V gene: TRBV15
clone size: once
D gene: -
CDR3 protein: CATRPSGTDTQYF
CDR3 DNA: TGTGCCACCCGCCCTAGTGGCACAGATACGCAGTATTTT

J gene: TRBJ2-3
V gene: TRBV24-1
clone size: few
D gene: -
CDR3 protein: CATSHFPTDTQYF
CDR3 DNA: TGTGCCACCAGCCACTTCCCCACAGATACGCAGTATTTT

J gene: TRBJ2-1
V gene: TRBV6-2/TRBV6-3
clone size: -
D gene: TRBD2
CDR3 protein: CASSYIARAGGHEQFF
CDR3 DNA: TGTGCCAGCAGTTATATTGCTCGAGCGGGAGGGCATGAGCAGTTCTTC

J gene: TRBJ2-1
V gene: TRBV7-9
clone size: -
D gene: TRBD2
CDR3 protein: CASSSYGEGVFYNEQFF
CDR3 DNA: TGTGCCAGCAGCTCTTATGGGGAGGGAGTTTTCTACAATGAGCAGTTCTTC

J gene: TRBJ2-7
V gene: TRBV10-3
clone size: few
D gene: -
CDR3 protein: CATYREATGEQYF
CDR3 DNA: TGTGCCACCTACCGGGAAGCCACCGGCGAGCAGTACTTC

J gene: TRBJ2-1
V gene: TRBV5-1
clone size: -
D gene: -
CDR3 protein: CASSLDPLNSYNEQFF
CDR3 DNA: TGCGCCAGCAGCTTGGATCCTCTTAACTCCTACAATGAGCAGTTCTTC

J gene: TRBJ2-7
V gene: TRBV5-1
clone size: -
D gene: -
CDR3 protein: CASSQTFSGYEQYF
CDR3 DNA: TGCGCCAGCAGCCAGACCTTTAGCGGCTACGAGCAGTACTTC

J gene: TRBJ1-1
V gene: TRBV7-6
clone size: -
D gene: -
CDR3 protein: CASSLVGGGTEAFF
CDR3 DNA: TGTGCCAGCAGTCTCGTAGGGGGGGGCACTGAAGCTTTCTTT

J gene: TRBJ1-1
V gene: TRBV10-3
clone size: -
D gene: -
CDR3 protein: CAISLGARGEAFF
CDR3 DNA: TGTGCCATCAGCCTGGGGGCGCGTGGTGAAGCTTTCTTT

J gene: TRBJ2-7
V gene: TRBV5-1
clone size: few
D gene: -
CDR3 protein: CASSQNPTGFGSYEQYF
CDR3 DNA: TGCGCCAGCAGCCAGAATCCAACAGGGTTTGGCTCCTACGAGCAGTACTTC

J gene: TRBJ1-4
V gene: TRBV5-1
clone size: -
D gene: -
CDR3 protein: CASSLARNEKLFF
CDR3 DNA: TGCGCCAGCAGCTTGGCACGGAATGAAAAACTGTTTTTT

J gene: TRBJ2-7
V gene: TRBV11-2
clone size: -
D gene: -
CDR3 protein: CASSLEGPSYEQYF
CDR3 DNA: TGTGCCAGCAGCTTAGAGGGGCCCTCCTACGAGCAGTACTTC

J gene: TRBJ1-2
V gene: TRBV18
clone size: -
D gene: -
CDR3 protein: CASSRGQPGDGYTF
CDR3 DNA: TGTGCCAGCTCACGGGGACAACCAGGGGATGGCTACACCTTC

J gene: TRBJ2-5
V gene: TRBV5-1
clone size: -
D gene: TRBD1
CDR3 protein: CASSFAGQGGQETQYF
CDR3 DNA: TGCGCCAGCAGCTTCGCAGGACAGGGGGGACAAGAGACCCAGTACTTC

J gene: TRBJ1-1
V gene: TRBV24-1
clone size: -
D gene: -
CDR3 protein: CATSDWDTRAAFF
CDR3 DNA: TGTGCCACCAGTGATTGGGACACCCGGGCGGCTTTCTTT

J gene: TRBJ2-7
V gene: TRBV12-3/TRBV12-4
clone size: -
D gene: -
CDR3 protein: CASSPTEGAEQYF
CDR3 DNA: TGTGCCAGCAGCCCAACGGAGGGCGCCGAGCAGTACTTC

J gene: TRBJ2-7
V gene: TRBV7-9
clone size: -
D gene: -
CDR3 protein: CASSDTAEQYF
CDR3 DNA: TGTGCCAGCAGCGATACAGCCGAGCAGTACTTC

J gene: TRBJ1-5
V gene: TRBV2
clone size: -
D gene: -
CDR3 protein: CASSDQAGAIQPQHF
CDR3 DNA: TGTGCCAGCAGTGACCAGGCAGGGGCTATTCAGCCCCAGCATTTT

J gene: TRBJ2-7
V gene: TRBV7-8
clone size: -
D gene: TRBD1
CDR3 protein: CASSSRDRGLDEQYF
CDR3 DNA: TGTGCCAGCAGCTCCCGGGACAGGGGGCTCGACGAGCAGTACTTC

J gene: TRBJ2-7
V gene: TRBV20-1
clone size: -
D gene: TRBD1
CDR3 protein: CSASLGQGYEQYF
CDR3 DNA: TGCAGTGCTAGTCTGGGACAGGGATACGAGCAGTACTTC